This T cell receptor beta chain comes out of a study of blood T cell repertoires in COVID-19. Per the original methods: By means of reference gene primer amplification, nucleated cell counts were estimated. Assay: immunoSEQ multiplex PCR; the TCRdb copy retains only in-frame clones and omits some. Clone size and the V and J calls come from that table; the DNA yielded D and trimming. The data contain 250,000 to 350,000 clones, about nine tenths of them singletons. The V end lost 3 bases, the J end lost 0 bases, and 10 bases lay between the germline ends. Germline-derived CDR1 and CDR2 are MNHEY and SVGAGI. This CDR3 has 15 amino acids.

The chain uses TRBV6-5 and TRBJ2-3, with D maybe TRBD1 (5 bases). The clonotype originates from a man between 18 and 35 years old with active or convalescent COVID-19. Sequenced input: peripheral blood. The CDR3 spells CASSYTGASTDTQYF. The CDR3 bases are TGTGCCAGCAGTTATACAGGCGCTAGCACAGATACGCAGTATTTT.